A single sample gave rise to the 5 T cell receptor beta chains below, sequenced in a study of T-cell memory formation after mild COVID-19. Using its own MiXCR run on the 5' RACE reads, TCRdb lists one record per CDR3 protein. The sample has approximately 570,000 distinct CDR3 sequences, roughly 17% seen once. The sequencing input was PBMCs or a T cell subset sorted from them (not recorded which). These receptor sequences come from an adult woman who had mild COVID-19 (a few samples of this study predate the infection). Cell type and time point are not known.

The chain employs TRBV25-1 and TRBJ2-5; maybe TRBD1 (6 bases). This CDR3 spans 15 amino acids. Germline loops: CDR1 MGHDK, CDR2 SYGVNS. V was cut by 0 bases and J by 3 bases, with 11 bases left in between. The CDR3 coding sequence is TGTGCCAGCAGTGAATATGGTAACAGGGAAGAGACCCAGTACTTC. Protein: CASSEYGNREETQYF.

This clonotype was seen more than once but under ten times. The chain employs TRBV6-4 and TRBJ1-5; no definite D call. Trimming removed 7 bases at V and 0 bases at J, with 16 bases between. CDR1 and CDR2 (germline): MRHNA, SNTAGT. This CDR3 is built from 16 residues. CDR3: CASTGQDLVSNQPQHF. Here the CDR3 DNA reads TGTGCCAGCACCGGGCAGGACCTAGTTAGCAATCAGCCCCAGCATTTT.

The chain combines TRBV2 with TRBJ2-5; D remains ambiguous. Trimming removed 8 bases at V and 5 bases at J, with 9 bases between. This CDR3 region has 11 residues. Germline V gene lookup returns CDR1 SNHLY and CDR2 FYNNEI. The CDR3 protein is CASLIGETQYF. The CDR3 DNA follows: TGTGCCAGCCTGATCGGGGAGACCCAGTACTTC. Based on the CDR3 plus reference TRBV2 and TRBJ2-5, the full variable domain is EPEVTQTPSHQVTQMGQEVILRCVPISNHLYFYWYRQILGQKVEFLVSFYNNEISEKSEIFDDQFSVERPDGSNFTLKIRSTKLEDSAMYFCASLIGETQYFGPGTRLLVL.

This clonotype was seen a handful of times. This CDR3 is CASSQAVNEQFF. The CDR3 DNA follows: TGCGCCAGCAGCCAAGCGGTGAATGAGCAGTTCTTC. This chain connects TRBV4-1 to TRBJ2-1; D gene unclear. The CDR3 consists of 12 residues. Germline CDR1 and CDR2: MGHRA and YSYEKL. Trimming stripped 1 base from V and 7 bases from J, with 5 bases between.

The CDR3 DNA follows: TGCGCCAGCAGGAACAGCTCTGGGGCCAACGTCCTGACTTTC. It is translated as CASRNSSGANVLTF. The chain joins TRBV5-1 to TRBJ2-6, with D unresolved. V was cut by 5 bases and J by 0 bases, with 6 bases left in between. The germline CDR1 and CDR2 sequences are SGHRS and YFSETQ. The CDR3 totals 14 residues.